A selection of T cell receptor beta chains follows, all from one sample in a study of blood T cell repertoires in COVID-19. The data were produced by immunoSEQ multiplex PCR, yet TCRdb's version contains in-frame clones alone and is incomplete. Counted here are tens of thousands of clones, 88% occurring once; the ten biggest clones make up under 4.5%. The sequencing input was peripheral blood. The source is a human donor in a cohort sampled during active COVID-19. CDR3s include the opening cysteine and the closing phenylalanine or tryptophan. D genes are given only for firm matches. Only some rows state a clone size, as once, few, many or a class for expanded clones.

V gene	D gene	J gene	clone size	CDR3 DNA	CDR3 protein
TRBV6-2/TRBV6-3	TRBD1	TRBJ2-7	once	TGTGCCAGCAGCTCCTTACAGGGGGTGAGCTCCTACGAGCAGTACTTC	CASSSLQGVSSYEQYF
TRBV6-6	.	TRBJ1-3	.	TGTGCCAGCAGTTACTCGACAGCCAACTCTGGAAACACCATATATTTT	CASSYSTANSGNTIYF
TRBV4-1	TRBD2	TRBJ2-7	.	TGCGCCAGCAGCCATCCAGGGCCGGGGGGCTACGAGCAGTACTTC	CASSHPGPGGYEQYF
TRBV27	TRBD2	TRBJ2-7	.	TGTGCCAGCAGCAAAGTTACTAGCGGGTCCTACGAGCAGTACTTC	CASSKVTSGSYEQYF
TRBV18	.	TRBJ2-6	.	TGTGCCAGCTCACGGCAAGCAGGCTTGGCGTCTGGGGCCAACGTCCTGACTTTC	CASSRQAGLASGANVLTF
TRBV19	TRBD2	TRBJ2-5	.	TGTGCCAGTAGTATAATAGCGGGAGAAGGCGAGACCCAGTACTTC	CASSIIAGEGETQYF
TRBV10-2	TRBD2	TRBJ2-7	few	TGCGCCAGCAGTGAGTCGCTCCGGGTATTCGGACTAGCGGGAGCATGGCAGTACTTC	CASSESLRVFGLAGAWQYF
TRBV11-2	TRBD2	TRBJ2-1	.	TGTGCCAGCAGCCATGGACTAGTCGATGAGCAGTTCTTC	CASSHGLVDEQFF
TRBV7-2	.	TRBJ2-2	.	TGTGCCAGCAGCTTAGCCTCCGGGGATACCGGGGAGCTGTTTTTT	CASSLASGDTGELFF
TRBV5-1	TRBD2	TRBJ2-1	.	TGCGCCAGCAGCTTGGGGACTAGCGGCTCCTACAATGAGCAGTTCTTC	CASSLGTSGSYNEQFF
TRBV4-1	TRBD1	TRBJ1-5	.	TGCGCCAGCAGCTCCGGGACAGGGGAGTCTCAGCCCCAGCATTTT	CASSSGTGESQPQHF
TRBV20-1	.	TRBJ1-1	.	TGCAGTGCCTATACTAACACTGAAGCTTTCTTT	CSAYTNTEAFF
TRBV19	.	TRBJ2-4	.	TGTGCCAGTAGGGGCACCAAAAACATTCAGTACTTC	CASRGTKNIQYF
TRBV3-1/TRBV3-2	TRBD2	TRBJ2-1	.	TGTGCCAGCAGCAACCTAGCGGGAGCTGGCAATGAGCAGTTCTTC	CASSNLAGAGNEQFF
TRBV3-1/TRBV3-2	.	TRBJ2-6	.	TGTGCCAGCAGCCTCCTAATCGGCTCTGGGGCCAACGTCCTGACTTTC	CASSLLIGSGANVLTF
TRBV7-9	.	TRBJ1-1	.	TGTGCCAGCACAATGAGGCCTGAAGCTTTCTTT	CASTMRPEAFF
TRBV5-4	.	TRBJ1-1	.	TGTGCCAGCAACCCCAACTGGGGGCTGAACACTGAAGCTTTCTTT	CASNPNWGLNTEAFF
TRBV5-6	.	TRBJ2-7	.	TGTGCCAGCAGCAAGGGGCCCTACGAGCAGTACTTC	CASSKGPYEQYF
TRBV15	TRBD1	TRBJ2-3	.	TGTGCCACAAACAGCTTGACAGGGGGCAAAAATACGCAGTATTTT	CATNSLTGGKNTQYF
TRBV13	.	TRBJ1-1	.	TGTGCCAGCAGCTTAGGAACCACTAGGGCTTTCTTT	CASSLGTTRAFF
TRBV7-2	.	TRBJ2-2	.	TGTGCCAGCACCCTGAGCTACGGGGAGCTGTTTTTT	CASTLSYGELFF
TRBV19	TRBD1	TRBJ2-3	.	TGTGCCAGTAGTACCGGACAGGGGACAGATACGCAGTATTTT	CASSTGQGTDTQYF
TRBV10-3	TRBD2	TRBJ2-7	.	TGTGCCATCAGTGACGAGGGGCGGGAGGGCCGGTACGAGCAGTACTTC	CAISDEGREGRYEQYF
TRBV15	.	TRBJ1-6	.	TGTGCCACCAGCAGAGATAAGGCAGGTTATTCACCCCTCCACTTT	CATSRDKAGYSPLHF
TRBV7-8	TRBD2	TRBJ2-7	.	TGTGCCAGCAGCCCAGGACTAGCACAATGGTCAGGCGAGCAGTACTTC	CASSPGLAQWSGEQYF
TRBV3-1/TRBV3-2	.	TRBJ2-7	.	TGTGCCAGCAGCCACTCAGGAATCGGGAGCTTGAACGAGCAGTACTTC	CASSHSGIGSLNEQYF
TRBV7-9	.	TRBJ2-7	.	TGTGCCAGCAGCTCAAATAGCGGCGGATTCGACCTTCTCTACGAGCAGTACTTC	CASSSNSGGFDLLYEQYF
TRBV6-5	TRBD1	TRBJ2-7	.	TGTGCCAGCAGCGGACAGGGGGCTAACGAGCAGTACTTC	CASSGQGANEQYF
TRBV3-1/TRBV3-2	.	TRBJ2-7	.	TGTGCCAGCAGCCAAGAGCCCCGGGAAAGCTCGAACTACGAGCAGTACTTC	CASSQEPRESSNYEQYF
TRBV4-1	TRBD1	TRBJ2-7	.	TGCGCCAGCAGCCAAACCGGGACAGGGTACGACGAGCAGTACTTC	CASSQTGTGYDEQYF
TRBV19	.	TRBJ2-1	once	TGTGCCAGTAGTATCTTGGCAGGGGGGTTTAATGAGCAGTTCTTC	CASSILAGGFNEQFF
TRBV30	.	TRBJ1-2	.	TGTGCCTGGAGTAAGTTTTCGGGGGGCGACTATGGCTACACCTTC	CAWSKFSGGDYGYTF
TRBV5-1	.	TRBJ2-5	.	TGCGCCAGCAGCCTGGGACCTCAAGGGGGAGAGACCCAGTACTTC	CASSLGPQGGETQYF
TRBV6-5	TRBD1	TRBJ1-5	.	TGTGCCAGCAGTTACGGGGACAGTCAGCCCCAGCATTTT	CASSYGDSQPQHF
TRBV28	TRBD1	TRBJ2-7	.	TGTGCCAGCAGTCGCTGGGGACAGGGGTCTGATGAGCAGTACTTC	CASSRWGQGSDEQYF
TRBV7-9	.	TRBJ2-2	.	TGTGCCAGCAGCTTAGCGTGGAGGACAGATGACACCGGGGAGCTGTTTTTT	CASSLAWRTDDTGELFF
TRBV6-5	TRBD2	TRBJ2-7	.	TGTGCCAGCAGTTACTCACTAGCGGGAGGGGCCTACGAGCAGTACTTC	CASSYSLAGGAYEQYF
TRBV9	.	TRBJ1-1	.	TGTGCCAGCAGCGCCATCGGGGACTATATGAACACTGAAGCTTTCTTT	CASSAIGDYMNTEAFF
TRBV24-1	.	TRBJ1-2	.	TGTGCCACCAGTGATTTGACAGGGCGCTATGGCTACACCTTC	CATSDLTGRYGYTF
TRBV21-1	.	TRBJ1-3	.	TGTGCCAGCAGCAAAGGGGGGGGAGGCGAAAACACCATATATTTT	CASSKGGGGENTIYF
TRBV19	.	TRBJ2-1	.	TGTGCCAGTAGTATCGGTCGGGAGTACAATGAGCAGTTCTTC	CASSIGREYNEQFF
TRBV9	TRBD2	TRBJ2-1	.	TGTGCCAGCAGCTTTTCCGGGACTACCTACAATGAGCAGTTCTTC	CASSFSGTTYNEQFF
TRBV19	.	TRBJ1-6	.	TGTGCCAGTACCTATAGGAGGGGAGGGTTGAATTCACCCCTCCACTTT	CASTYRRGGLNSPLHF
TRBV4-2	.	TRBJ2-5	.	TGTGCCAGCAGCTTAGGGGCGCAAGAGACCCAGTACTTC	CASSLGAQETQYF
TRBV7-2	TRBD2	TRBJ2-3	.	TGTGCCAGCAGCGTCAACCCGAGCGGGAGGGGAGGAGATACGCAGTATTTT	CASSVNPSGRGGDTQYF
TRBV7-8	.	TRBJ1-1	.	TGTGCCAGCAGCTTACCCAACACAGGGCCGGAGGACACTGAAGCTTTCTTT	CASSLPNTGPEDTEAFF
TRBV3-1/TRBV3-2	TRBD2	TRBJ2-2	.	TGTGCCAGCAGCCCGCATCGACTAGCGGGATTCACCGGGGAGCTGTTTTTT	CASSPHRLAGFTGELFF
TRBV4-3	.	TRBJ2-2	.	TGCGCCAGCAGCCAAGGGGGGGGCTCCGGGGAGCTGTTTTTT	CASSQGGGSGELFF
TRBV4-1	TRBD2	TRBJ2-2	.	TGCGCCAGCAGTGGGTTTAGCGGGGGTCCCACCGGGGAGCTGTTTTTT	CASSGFSGGPTGELFF
TRBV3-1/TRBV3-2	.	TRBJ2-7	.	TGTGCCAGCAGCCAAGACGGGCAGGGCTACGAGCAGTACTTC	CASSQDGQGYEQYF